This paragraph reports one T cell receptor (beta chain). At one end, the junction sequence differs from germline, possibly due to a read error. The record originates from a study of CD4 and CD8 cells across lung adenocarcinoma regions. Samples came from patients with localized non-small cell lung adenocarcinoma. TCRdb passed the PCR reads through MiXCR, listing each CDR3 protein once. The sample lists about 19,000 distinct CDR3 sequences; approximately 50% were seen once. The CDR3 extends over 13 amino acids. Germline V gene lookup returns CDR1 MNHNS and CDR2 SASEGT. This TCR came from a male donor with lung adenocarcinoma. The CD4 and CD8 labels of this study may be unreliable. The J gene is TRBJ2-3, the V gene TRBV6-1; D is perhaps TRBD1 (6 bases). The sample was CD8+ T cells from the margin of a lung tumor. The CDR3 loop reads CGGRGRDEETQYF. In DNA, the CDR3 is TGTGGCGGCAGGGGCCGTGATGAAGAGACGCAGTATTTC.